The clone carrying this T cell receptor (beta chain) appeared many times. Its antigen remains unknown. This CDR3 region has 12 residues. From germline, CDR1 is MRHNA and CDR2 SNTAGT. Deletions cut 4 bases from V and 7 bases from J, with 8 bases between. This entry is derived from a study of CD8+CD57+ T cells in acquired aplastic anemia. Study at large: The mean DNA yield obtained from sorted CD4+ and CD8+ cells came to approximately 3.2 ug. The average read count for CD4+ cells in healthy donors was around 9.9 million.

Using genomic DNA as the template, TCR beta VDJ and CDR3 profiling was carried out. TCRdb reprocessed the reads with MiXCR, giving one entry per CDR3 protein. The sample gives hundreds of thousands of distinct CDR3 sequences, under 80% of which show up once; 4% is in the top ten. Whole-study findings and limits: Patient and control CD8+ Simpson's diversity was not significantly different. The study identified more than 25 CD8+ CDR3 sequences shared by patients and controls.

This chain connects TRBV6-4 to TRBJ2-1; no clear D gene. Sequencing used sorted CD4+, CD8+, or CD8+CD57+ T cells (not recorded which) from PBMCs. The clonotype was recovered from a human donor in good health, serving as a control. The CDR3 spells CASSGGGNEQFF. CDR3 nucleotide sequence: TGTGCCAGCAGTGGGGGTGGGAATGAGCAGTTCTTC.